The source of this TCR beta chain is a study of cytomegalovirus exposure and HLA in healthy donors. Primers: 60 Vbeta forward and 13 Jbeta reverse. Original methodology: Some 11 million of the 60 million to 80 million unique TCR beta chains counted in a later analysis were shared. Method: immunoSEQ multiplex PCR; TCRdb's copy keeps in-frame clones and lacks some. Clone size and the V and J calls come from that table; the DNA yielded D and trimming. The sample gives roughly 99,000 clones, over 70% of which show up once; more than 2% is in the top ten. Regarding this clone: Its antigen is unidentified. A read error may account for a junction end that differs from germline.

Whole-study results and caveats: A missense variant in DCLRE1C was later tied to TCR beta V- and J-gene trimming. The study labeled fewer than 200 TCR beta chains cytomegalovirus-associated. Rarity marked most TCR sequences, yet some public TCRs occurred in many donors.

Germline CDR1 and CDR2: SGHTA and FQGNSA. The CDR3 is 16 residues long. The receptor was derived from a man under 40 in good health and CMV-seronegative. The chain joins TRBV7-2 to TRBJ2-7; 14 bases are shared with TRBD2. The source material was PBMCs. The CDR3 sequence is CASSLARTSGRNEQYF. As DNA, the CDR3 is TGTGCCAGCAGCCTAGCCAGGACTAGCGGGAGGAACGAGCAGTACTTC.